These 26 T cell receptor beta chains were all obtained from the same sample, sequenced in a study of somatic mutations in cytotoxic T cells in rheumatoid arthritis. Produced via immunoSEQ multiplex PCR; TCRdb's table is partial and in-frame only. The sample carries more than 15,000 clones, 73% recorded once. Material: CD8+ T cells sorted from blood. These receptors were obtained from a woman aged 55-70 years in good health.

The gene calls are TRBV5-6 and TRBJ2-5, with 9 bases lining up with TRBD1. V trimming: 3 bases; J trimming: 1 base; junction bases outside the gene matches: 4. The germline V gene has CDR1 SGHDT and CDR2 YYEEEE. The CDR3 extends over 15 amino acids. The CDR3 region has the DNA TGTGCCAGCAGCTCCCCGGGACAGGGCCAAGAGACCCAGTACTTC. As protein: CASSSPGQGQETQYF.

The CDR3 coding sequence is TGTGCCAGCAGCCCCGGTGGGGGTCAGCCCCAGCATTTT. Protein: CASSPGGGQPQHF. The V and J genes are TRBV14 and TRBJ1-5; D might be TRBD1 (5 bases). Germline V gene data show CDR1 as SGHDN and CDR2 as FVKESK. V was cut by 4 bases and J by 6 bases, with 10 bases left in between. The CDR3 totals 13 residues.

The rearrangement uses TRBV4-1 and TRBJ2-7; D is perhaps TRBD1 (5 bases). The CDR3 contains 15 residues. Trimming took 1 base from V and 5 from J, leaving 15 bases between them. The germline V gene encodes CDR1 MGHRA and CDR2 YSYEKL. The CDR3, as DNA: TGCGCCAGCAGCCAAGTTCCAGGGCAAGGCGACGAGCAGTACTTC. Translated: CASSQVPGQGDEQYF.

The chain recombines TRBV29-1 with TRBJ1-2; the D gene is possibly TRBD1 (5 bases). The CDR3 contains 9 residues. Trimming removed 5 bases at V and 11 bases at J, with 9 bases between. CDR1 SQVTM and CDR2 ANQGSEA come from the germline V gene. The CDR3 bases are TGCAGCGTTCCGGGGGAGTACACCTTC. It yields the protein CSVPGEYTF. Based on the CDR3 plus reference TRBV29-1 and TRBJ1-2, the full variable domain is SAVISQKPSRDICQRGTSLTIQCQVDSQVTMMFWYRQQPGQSLTLIATANQGSEATYESGFVIDKFPISRPNLTFSTLTVSNMSPEDSSIYLCSVPGEYTFGSGTRLTVV.

The chain joins TRBV5-1 to TRBJ2-7; D possibly corresponds to TRBD2 (6 bases). Germline CDR1 reads SGHRS; CDR2 reads YFSETQ. CDR3 length equals 17 residues. Trimming took 3 bases from V and 4 from J, leaving 23 bases between them. In DNA, the CDR3 is TGCGCCAGCAGCTCGGGGACTTCGAGGGCGAGGGTGTACGAGCAGTACTTC. It specifies CASSSGTSRARVYEQYF.

The gene calls are TRBV15 and TRBJ2-7; D might be TRBD1 (6 bases). Trimming removed 0 bases from V and 6 bases from J, with 12 bases in between. Per the germline V gene, CDR1 is LNHNV and CDR2 is YYDKDF (reference sequence). This CDR3 has 14 amino acids. The CDR3 DNA follows: TGTGCCACCAGCAGAGAGAGTGTGGGGGCCGAGCAGTACTTC. This gives the protein CATSRESVGAEQYF.

The chain links TRBV4-1 to TRBJ2-1; 15 nucleotides match TRBD2. The CDR3 is 15 residues long. CDR1 is MGHRA, CDR2 YSYEKL, per germline. Germline trimming cut 6 bases from V and 6 bases from J; bases unmatched to any gene: 3. The CDR3 bases are TGCGCCAGCAGGGGACTAGCGGGAGGCGGCAATGAGCAGTTCTTC. It yields the protein CASRGLAGGGNEQFF.

The J gene is TRBJ1-1, the V gene TRBV6-1; D gene uncertain. Germline CDR1 and CDR2: MNHNS and SASEGT. V was clipped by 1 base and J by 8 bases, with 17 bases between them. The CDR3 runs to 15 residues. CDR3 protein: CASSEEASESREAFF. CDR3 in DNA: TGTGCCAGCAGTGAAGAAGCGTCAGAGAGTAGGGAAGCTTTCTTT.

The sample holds a few counts of this clone. The J gene is TRBJ2-7, the V gene TRBV27; D gene ambiguous. Trimming removed 0 bases from V and 1 base from J, with 4 bases in between. CDR3 length: 13 amino acids. Germline V gene data show CDR1 as MNHEY and CDR2 as SMNVEV (reference sequence). This chain's CDR3 is CASSLSGSYEQYF. The CDR3 DNA follows: TGTGCCAGCAGTTTATCGGGGTCCTACGAGCAGTACTTC.

The chain employs TRBV13 and TRBJ2-2, with 8 bases identical to TRBD1. The CDR3 spans 16 residues. The J segment lost 5 bases and the V segment lost 5 bases, leaving 10 bases of the junction unmatched. Germline-derived CDR1 and CDR2 are PRHDT and FYEKMQ (reference sequence). CDR3 DNA sequence: TGTGCCAGCAGCACACCGGGACAGGTTTTGACCGGGGAGCTGTTTTTT. It encodes CASSTPGQVLTGELFF.

This chain joins TRBV27 and TRBJ2-5; TRBD1 is a possible D gene (5 bases). V dropped 2 bases and J dropped 0 bases, with 13 bases sitting between them. Germline CDR1 reads MNHEY; CDR2 reads SMNVEV (reference sequence). The CDR3 loop spans 16 amino acids. The CDR3 is CASSLVFGADQETQYF. The CDR3 nucleotides are TGTGCCAGCAGTTTAGTTTTTGGGGCAGACCAAGAGACCCAGTACTTC.

The rearrangement links TRBV9 to TRBJ2-1; TRBD2 agrees at 9 bases. The ends lost 4 bases at V and 7 bases at J; junction bases unmatched: 12. The CDR3 is 16 amino acids. The germline CDR1 and CDR2 sequences are SGDLS and YYNGEE. The CDR3 loop is CASSPWGREGRNEQFF. CDR3 bases: TGTGCCAGCAGCCCCTGGGGGCGGGAGGGCCGGAATGAGCAGTTCTTC. Supplemented by reference TRBV9 and TRBJ2-1, the full variable domain reads DSGVTQTPKHLITATGQRVTLRCSPRSGDLSVYWYQQSLDQGLQFLIQYYNGEERAKGNILERFSAQQFPDLHSELNLSSLELGDSALYFCASSPWGREGRNEQFFGPGTRLTVL.

This rearrangement joins TRBV14 to TRBJ2-7; D gene unclear. The CDR3 is 11 amino acids. The germline CDR1 and CDR2 sequences are SGHDN and FVKESK. V lost 4 bases to trimming and J lost 3 bases, with 4 bases between them. The CDR3 reads CASSLDYEQYF. In DNA, the CDR3 is TGTGCCAGCAGCCTAGACTACGAGCAGTACTTC. The full variable domain, completed using reference TRBV14 and TRBJ2-7, is EAGVTQFPSHSVIEKGQTVTLRCDPISGHDNLYWYRRVMGKEIKFLLHFVKESKQDESGMPNNRFLAERTGGTYSTLKVQPAELEDSGVYFCASSLDYEQYFGPGTRLTVT.

The V and J genes are TRBV7-9 and TRBJ1-2; 7 positions match TRBD1. The CDR3 runs to 18 residues. V shed 5 bases, J shed 0 bases, and the junction held 15 bases outside the gene matches. Looked up from germline, CDR1 is SEHNR and CDR2 is FQNEAQ (reference sequence). The CDR3 coding sequence is TGTGCCAGCAGCCCGCCAAGGACAGGCGAGGGGCCTAACTATGGCTACACCTTC. Its translation: CASSPPRTGEGPNYGYTF.

The chain recombines TRBV10-2 with TRBJ2-7; 8 nucleotides match TRBD1. Unmatched junction bases numbered 3, after V lost 6 bases and J lost 2 bases. CDR1 WSHSY and CDR2 SAAADI come from the germline V gene. This CDR3 has 13 residues. The CDR3 here is CASRDRVPYEQYF. The CDR3 DNA reads TGCGCCAGCAGGGACAGGGTTCCCTACGAGCAGTACTTC.

The chain couples TRBV7-8 to TRBJ2-1, with 7 bases identical to TRBD1. The junction had 10 bases not matched to a gene; V was cut back by 4 bases and J by 1 base. This CDR3 spans 17 amino acids. CDR1 and CDR2 (germline): SGHVS, FQNEAQ. The CDR3 nucleotides are TGTGCCAGCAGCTCACCCAGGGGGAAGGGATCCTACAATGAGCAGTTCTTC. Protein product: CASSSPRGKGSYNEQFF.

The rearrangement joins TRBV6-1 to TRBJ1-1; D might be TRBD1 (6 bases). The CDR3 spans 12 residues. Trimming took off 9 bases at V and 4 bases at J, with 12 bases between the two ends. CDR1 and CDR2 from the germline V gene are MNHNS and SASEGT. CDR3 region: CASREGGTEAFF. Written as DNA, the CDR3 is TGTGCCAGTCGCGAGGGGGGCACTGAAGCTTTCTTT.

A single count supports this clone. CDR3 bases: TGTGCCAGCAGCTCAGCGGGAGGGGAATACAATGAGCAGTTCTTC. Translated, it gives CASSSAGGEYNEQFF. The V gene is TRBV5-4, the J gene TRBJ2-1, with 10 bases fitting TRBD2. This CDR3 spans 15 amino acids. The ends lost 3 bases at V and 4 bases at J; junction bases unmatched: 4. Germline CDR1 and CDR2: SGHNT and YYREEE (reference sequence).

J is TRBJ2-1 and V is TRBV15; D not resolved. The CDR3 has 15 residues. Trimming removed 5 bases at V and 4 bases at J, with 15 bases between. CDR1 and CDR2 (germline): LNHNV, YYDKDF (reference sequence). The CDR3 region has the DNA TGTGCCACCAGCGTTAGGATAGGAGTATACAATGAGCAGTTCTTC. It is translated as CATSVRIGVYNEQFF.

DNA for the CDR3: TGTGCCAGCAGCTTACTTCCAGCGGGGAGTCCCTTTTACAATGAGCAGTTCTTC. Its protein product is CASSLLPAGSPFYNEQFF. V is TRBV7-4 and J is TRBJ2-1; 7 bases fit TRBD2. Germline values: CDR1 SGHVT, CDR2 SQSDAQ. The CDR3 consists of 18 residues. V gave up 2 bases and J gave up 4 bases; unmatched junction bases: 14.

This chain connects TRBV9 to TRBJ1-2; D remains ambiguous. CDR1 is SGDLS, CDR2 YYNGEE, per germline. The ends were cut back, 1 base at V and 1 base at J, with 14 bases in the middle. The CDR3 length is 16 residues. DNA of the CDR3: TGTGCCAGCAGCGTAAATAGGGCAGAAGATAACTATGGCTACACCTTC. Amino acids: CASSVNRAEDNYGYTF.

This clone was detected only once. The chain carries TRBV30 and TRBJ2-7; D is possibly TRBD2 (5 bases). Germline V gives CDR1 GTSNPN, CDR2 SVGIG (reference sequence). The CDR3 extends over 11 amino acids. V dropped 1 base and J dropped 7 bases, with 8 bases sitting between them. The CDR3 loop is CAWSGGLEQYF. The CDR3 nucleotides are TGTGCCTGGAGTGGAGGGCTTGAGCAGTACTTC.

The chain combines TRBV19 with TRBJ2-7; TRBD1 agrees at 7 bases. The germline CDR1 and CDR2 sequences are LNHDA and SQIVND (reference sequence). J lost 3 bases, V lost 5 bases, and 7 bases had no gene match. CDR3 length equals 14 residues. CDR3 protein: CASSPGTASYEQYF. DNA for the CDR3: TGTGCCAGTAGTCCCGGGACAGCTAGCTACGAGCAGTACTTC.

The CDR3 DNA reads as TGTGCCAGCAGTGGTGGCACCCCCTACGAGCAGTACTTC. Its translation: CASSGGTPYEQYF. This rearrangement joins TRBV2 to TRBJ2-7, with D unclear. The CDR3 covers 13 residues. Per the germline V gene, CDR1 is SNHLY and CDR2 is FYNNEI. Deletions cut 4 bases from V and 2 bases from J, with 9 bases between.

V is TRBV27 and J is TRBJ1-1, with D unclear. Germline V gene lookup returns CDR1 MNHEY and CDR2 SMNVEV (reference sequence). CDR3 length: 11 amino acids. V was pared by 8 bases and J by 1 base, with 5 bases between. CDR3 sequence (DNA): TGTGCCAGCCTACGGAACACTGAAGCTTTCTTT. Its translation: CASLRNTEAFF.

The chain recombines TRBV27 with TRBJ1-2, with TRBD1 identical over 8 bases. CDR1 is MNHEY, CDR2 SMNVEV, per germline (reference sequence). The CDR3 totals 15 residues. The trim removed 2 bases at V and 2 bases at J, leaving 4 bases unmatched. This chain's CDR3 is CASSLRTGRNYGYTF. In DNA, the CDR3 is TGTGCCAGCAGTTTAAGGACAGGGCGAAACTATGGCTACACCTTC.